A single sample is the source of the 17 T cell receptor beta chains below, sequenced in a study of T cell responses to AZD1222 COVID-19 vaccine. Clones were read by immunoSEQ multiplex PCR, and TCRdb kept only the in-frame ones, dropping some. The repertoire holds around 110,000 clones, with roughly 88% as singletons. The source was peripheral blood, collected on day 0 of AZD1222 vaccination. Receptors were obtained from an adult in good health.

The genes are TRBV6-5 and TRBJ1-2; D ambiguous. The germline V gene encodes CDR1 MNHEY and CDR2 SVGAGI. The CDR3 extends over 14 amino acids. Trimming pared 2 bases from V and 3 bases from J, leaving 10 bases between. CDR3 residues: CASSYRGGDYGYTF. DNA for the CDR3: TGTGCCAGCAGTTACCGGGGTGGGGACTATGGCTACACCTTC.

V and J are TRBV28 and TRBJ2-3; maybe TRBD2 (5 bases). Germline loops: CDR1 MDHEN, CDR2 SYDVKM. V lost 9 bases and J lost 5, with 12 bases in between. This CDR3 has 12 amino acids. The CDR3 DNA reads as TGTGCCAGTAGCGAGATGGGAGATACGCAGTATTTT. It codes for CASSEMGDTQYF.

The genes are TRBV5-8 and TRBJ2-3, with D possibly TRBD2 on 6 matching bases. Trimming left V 0 bases short and J 3 bases short, with 11 bases between. This CDR3 is built from 15 residues. Germline V gene sequence: CDR1 SGHTS, CDR2 YDEGEE. The CDR3 nucleotides read TGTGCCAGCAGCTTGGCCGTGGAGGGGACAGATACGCAGTATTTT. This gives the protein CASSLAVEGTDTQYF.

V usage is TRBV14 and J usage is TRBJ2-3; TRBD1 is a possible D gene (5 bases). CDR1 SGHDN and CDR2 FVKESK come from the germline V gene. Trimming left V 6 bases short and J 2 bases short, with 18 bases between. This CDR3 is 16 amino acids long. This chain's CDR3 is CASSRFLGRDTDTQYF. For the CDR3, the DNA is TGTGCCAGCAGTCGTTTCCTTGGCAGGGACACAGATACGCAGTATTTT.

The chain links TRBV19 to TRBJ1-2; no firm D call. V was shortened by 3 bases and J by 2 bases, with 13 bases between the two germline ends. This CDR3 is 15 amino acids long. Germline lookup yields CDR1 LNHDA and CDR2 SQIVND (reference sequence). The CDR3 bases are TGTGCCAGTAGTATTCCAAGGAATTCCAACTATGGCTACACCTTC. Translating it yields CASSIPRNSNYGYTF.

CDR3 protein: CASSTGTSGSSTDTQYF. Here the CDR3 DNA reads TGTGCCAGCTCAACCGGGACTAGCGGATCTAGCACAGATACGCAGTATTTT. V gene TRBV18 combines with J gene TRBJ2-3; 11 nucleotides align to TRBD2. The CDR3 covers 17 residues. After removal of 5 bases from V and 0 bases from J, the junction contained 7 bases not matched to a gene. The germline CDR1 and CDR2 sequences are KGHSH and LQKENI.

The chain employs TRBV6-2 or TRBV6-3 and TRBJ2-3; 8 positions match TRBD1. The V gene end was trimmed by 6 bases and the J gene end by 8 bases; junction bases not matched to a gene: 13. This CDR3 comprises 15 residues. The germline gives CDR1 MNHEY, CDR2 SVGEGT. The CDR3 nucleotides are TGTGCCAGCAGCCCCCGGACAGGGTTAGTTGGTACGCAGTATTTT. This sequence encodes CASSPRTGLVGTQYF.

The rearrangement joins TRBV9 to TRBJ2-3; D ambiguous. The CDR3 extends over 17 amino acids. The germline CDR1 and CDR2 sequences are SGDLS and YYNGEE. Trimming took 0 bases from V and 4 from J, leaving 18 bases between them. The DNA for the CDR3 is TGTGCCAGCAGCGTAGGATCGTTGTATGAGGTCCCAGATACGCAGTATTTT. Its translation is CASSVGSLYEVPDTQYF.

This chain connects TRBV11-2 to TRBJ1-1; a possible D gene is TRBD1 (5 bases). The CDR3 covers 12 residues. V lost 7 bases to trimming and J lost 5 bases, with 11 bases between them. Looked up from germline, CDR1 is SGHAT and CDR2 is FQNNGV. CDR3 residues: CASTLGGTEAFF. CDR3 coding DNA: TGTGCCAGCACCCTTGGGGGGACTGAAGCTTTCTTT. The entire variable domain, with the rest obtained from reference TRBV11-2 and TRBJ1-1, is as follows: EAGVAQSPRYKIIEKRQSVAFWCNPISGHATLYWYQQILGQGPKLLIQFQNNGVVDDSQLPKDRFSAERLKGVDSTLKIQPAKLEDSAVYLCASTLGGTEAFFGQGTRLTVV.

The V gene is TRBV28, the J gene TRBJ1-2, with D unclear. Germline V lookup: CDR1 MDHEN, CDR2 SYDVKM. With 7 bases removed from V and 8 bases from J, the gap between germline ends came to 8 bases. The CDR3 totals 10 residues. In nucleotides, the CDR3 is TGTGCCAGCATGAAGCGGGGCTACACCTTC. This codes for CASMKRGYTF.

V and J are TRBV28 and TRBJ1-2, with 8 bases lining up with TRBD1. CDR1 is MDHEN and CDR2 is SYDVKM in the germline V gene. V dropped 5 bases and J dropped 5; count of bases not matched to a gene: 13. The CDR3 extends over 16 amino acids. DNA for the CDR3: TGTGCCAGCAGTCCCCCGGTCAGGGGGCCCCGGTATGGCTACACCTTC. It specifies CASSPPVRGPRYGYTF.

V and J are TRBV11-2 and TRBJ1-5; tentatively, D is TRBD1 (5 bases). Germline V gene data show CDR1 as SGHAT and CDR2 as FQNNGV. This CDR3 has 14 residues. V was shortened by 1 base and J by 1 base, with 5 bases between the two germline ends. The CDR3 here is CASSLGDSNQPQHF. CDR3 DNA sequence: TGTGCCAGCAGCTTAGGGGACAGCAATCAGCCCCAGCATTTT.

J is TRBJ2-7 and V is TRBV25-1; D unclear. This CDR3 is built from 16 residues. Trimming pared 1 base from V and 0 bases from J, leaving 13 bases between. Germline CDR1 is MGHDK and CDR2 is SYGVNS. The CDR3 bases are TGTGCCAGCAGTGAATCCGGCGGCCCCAGCTCCTACGAGCAGTACTTC. Its protein is CASSESGGPSSYEQYF.

The rearrangement joins TRBV4-2 to TRBJ2-1; D may be TRBD1 or TRBD2 (5 bases each). V dropped 3 bases and J dropped 8 bases, with 17 bases sitting between them. Per germline, CDR1 LGHNA and CDR2 YNFKEQ. This CDR3 is built from 15 residues. In nucleotides, the CDR3 is TGTGCCAGCAGCCAGGATGTGGGACCCCGCGATGAGCAGTTCTTC. This translates into CASSQDVGPRDEQFF.

V and J are TRBV7-2 and TRBJ1-5; D is ambiguous. This CDR3 spans 14 amino acids. Germline CDR1 SGHTA, CDR2 FQGNSA. Trimming removed 6 bases at V and 0 bases at J, with 9 bases between. CDR3 in amino acids: CASSNYGSNQPQHF. The CDR3 nucleotides read TGTGCCAGCAGTAACTATGGTAGCAATCAGCCCCAGCATTTT.

The chain employs TRBV6-5 and TRBJ1-2; perhaps TRBD1 as D (6 bases). CDR3 length equals 15 residues. V lost 5 bases and J lost 6, with 19 bases in between. The germline CDR1 and CDR2 sequences are MNHEY and SVGAGI. The CDR3 is CASSPIQRGGNGYTF. CDR3 DNA sequence: TGTGCCAGCAGTCCAATCCAGAGGGGGGGTAATGGCTACACCTTC.

The J gene is TRBJ1-2, the V gene TRBV5-6, with 9 bases fitting TRBD1. CDR3 length equals 15 residues. Germline V CDR1 and CDR2: SGHDT, YYEEEE. Unmatched junction bases numbered 7, after V lost 3 bases and J lost 4 bases. The CDR3 region is CASSSPDRGVYGYTF. The CDR3 region has the DNA TGTGCCAGCAGCTCCCCGGACAGGGGAGTCTATGGCTACACCTTC.